This TCR beta chain was found in a study of breast tumors, draining lymph nodes, adjacent tissues. Study results and limitations: Tumor T cell lymph node origin was a supported hypothesis, not proven. Tumors had less TCR diversity than lymph nodes, more than nontumor tissue. Luminal-like breast cancer showed significantly higher tumor–nontumor repertoire similarity than basal-like.

V was clipped by 6 bases and J by 8 bases, with 20 bases between them. This CDR3 is built from 14 residues. Germline values: CDR1 DFQATT, CDR2 SNEGSKA (reference sequence). This clonotype was found many times. The antigen remains unidentified. TCRdb reprocessed the multiplex PCR reads via MiXCR and lists one record per CDR3 protein. The table includes around 150,000 distinct CDR3 sequences, approximately 32% detected once. Axillary draining lymph nodes of breast cancer patients supplied the node samples. This chain uses TRBV20-1 with TRBJ1-3; D not certain. The sequence derives from a female donor with breast cancer. Some clones in this sample may be carry-over from other donors' samples. Sequenced material: axillary lymph node tissue. This chain's CDR3 is CSALPGSGVDTIYF. In DNA form, the CDR3 reads TGCAGTGCCCTACCGGGATCAGGTGTGGACACCATATATTTT.